One and the same sample provided the 10 T cell receptor beta chains below, sequenced in a study of cytomegalovirus exposure and HLA in healthy donors. PCR used 60 Vbeta primers and 13 Jbeta primers. Assay used: immunoSEQ multiplex PCR; TCRdb lists only in-frame clones, some missing. The sample yields over 120,000 clones, 70% to 80% seen once. The sequenced material came from PBMCs. The receptors shown here come from an older woman in good health and CMV-seropositive.

The CDR3 DNA reads TGTGCCTGGAGTGTCAGGGGTTACGAGCAGTACTTC. This gives the protein CAWSVRGYEQYF. V and J are TRBV30 and TRBJ2-7; D perhaps matches TRBD1 (6 bases). Trimming shortened V by 0 bases and J by 4 bases, and 7 bases separated the two germline ends. The germline V gene encodes CDR1 GTSNPN and CDR2 SVGIG (reference sequence). This CDR3 is 12 amino acids long.

V usage is TRBV5-1 and J usage is TRBJ2-5; 7 positions match TRBD1. The J segment lost 1 base and the V segment lost 4 bases, leaving 7 bases of the junction unmatched. From germline, CDR1 is SGHRS and CDR2 YFSETQ. This CDR3 is built from 15 residues. The CDR3 region is CASSGGQVIQETQYF. In DNA form, the CDR3 reads TGCGCCAGCAGCGGAGGACAGGTGATCCAAGAGACCCAGTACTTC.

This rearrangement joins TRBV5-1 to TRBJ2-1; 9 bases line up with TRBD2. The CDR3 spans 16 residues. V lost 2 bases and J lost 2; bases outside the gene matches: 5. Germline loops: CDR1 SGHRS, CDR2 YFSETQ. CDR3 coding DNA: TGCGCCAGCAGCTTCTTAGCGGGAGAGCCCTACAATGAGCAGTTCTTC. This encodes CASSFLAGEPYNEQFF.

The genes are TRBV4-2 and TRBJ1-1; D not resolved. The V end was cut by 0 bases, the J end by 5 bases, with 16 bases between. In germline, CDR1 is LGHNA, CDR2 YNFKEQ. This CDR3 is 16 amino acids long. The CDR3 DNA follows: TGTGCCAGCAGCCAAGAGAAGCGAGGCCCGGGGACTGAAGCTTTCTTT. It encodes CASSQEKRGPGTEAFF.

This clone appeared once. This rearrangement joins TRBV6-5 to TRBJ1-2, with a possible D match to TRBD1 (5 bases). The germline V gene has CDR1 MNHEY and CDR2 SVGAGI. The V end was cut by 6 bases, the J end by 4 bases, with 15 bases between. The CDR3 covers 14 residues. The CDR3 reads CASRLYAGLYGYTF. The CDR3 DNA sequence: TGTGCCAGCAGGTTATACGCAGGGCTCTATGGCTACACCTTC.

The chain combines TRBV7-9 with TRBJ1-1; TRBD1 agrees at 7 bases. V shed 2 bases and J 1 base; nucleotides not matched to a gene: 4. This CDR3 has 15 residues. Germline CDR1 SEHNR, CDR2 FQNEAQ (reference sequence). The CDR3 sequence: CASSLIGTANTEAFF. As DNA, the CDR3 is TGTGCCAGCAGCTTAATAGGGACAGCGAACACTGAAGCTTTCTTT.

The chain couples TRBV20-1 to TRBJ2-3; D is undetermined. The V end lost 6 bases, the J end lost 3 bases, and 4 bases lay between the germline ends. CDR3 length: 10 residues. Germline CDR1 and CDR2: DFQATT and SNEGSKA (reference sequence). CDR3 sequence: CSAFTDTQYF. The CDR3 nucleotides read TGCAGTGCCTTTACAGATACGCAGTATTTT.

The chain employs TRBV5-1 and TRBJ1-2; 11 bases are a match to TRBD1. The CDR3 is 16 residues long. Germline V gene data show CDR1 as SGHRS and CDR2 as YFSETQ. V lost 7 bases and J lost 4; bases outside the gene matches: 12. The CDR3 reads CASLQEPGQGVYGYTF. The CDR3, as DNA: TGCGCCAGCTTACAAGAGCCGGGACAGGGGGTCTATGGCTACACCTTC.

The chain recombines TRBV19 with TRBJ1-2; D uncertain. This CDR3 is built from 15 residues. Germline V gene sequence: CDR1 LNHDA, CDR2 SQIVND (reference sequence). V was shortened by 1 base and J by 2 bases, with 11 bases between the two germline ends. The CDR3 bases are TGTGCCAGTAGTATAGGCGGAAATATCAACTATGGCTACACCTTC. Encoded protein: CASSIGGNINYGYTF.

V is TRBV12-2 and J is TRBJ2-7; the table calls TRBD1, which could not be checked here. TRBV12-2 constitutes a pseudogene. The CDR3 length is 16 residues. For the CDR3, the DNA is TGTGCAAGTCGCCCCGACAGGGGCTGCCCCCTGTACGAGCAGTACTTC. This sequence encodes CASRPDRGCPLYEQYF.